This TCR beta chain came from a study of shared clonotypes between healthy human individuals. TCRdb's copy holds only in-frame clones and misses some; the assay was immunoSEQ multiplex PCR. Of over a million clones in the sample, roughly 98.5% were seen once. Germline V gene data show CDR1 as LGHNA and CDR2 as YSLEER. Trimming cost V 4 bases and J 12 bases; bases outside gene matches: 3. This CDR3 spans 13 amino acids. Sequencing input: naive CD4+ T cells sorted from blood. The subset denotes: CD45RA+ positively selected. The rearrangement uses TRBV4-3 and TRBJ2-1; 13 bases are a match to TRBD2. The clonotype was recovered from a man aged 25 to 40 in good health. The CDR3 sequence: CASSRTSGSRQFF. The DNA for the CDR3 is TGCGCCAGCAGCCGGACTAGCGGGAGTCGGCAGTTCTTC.